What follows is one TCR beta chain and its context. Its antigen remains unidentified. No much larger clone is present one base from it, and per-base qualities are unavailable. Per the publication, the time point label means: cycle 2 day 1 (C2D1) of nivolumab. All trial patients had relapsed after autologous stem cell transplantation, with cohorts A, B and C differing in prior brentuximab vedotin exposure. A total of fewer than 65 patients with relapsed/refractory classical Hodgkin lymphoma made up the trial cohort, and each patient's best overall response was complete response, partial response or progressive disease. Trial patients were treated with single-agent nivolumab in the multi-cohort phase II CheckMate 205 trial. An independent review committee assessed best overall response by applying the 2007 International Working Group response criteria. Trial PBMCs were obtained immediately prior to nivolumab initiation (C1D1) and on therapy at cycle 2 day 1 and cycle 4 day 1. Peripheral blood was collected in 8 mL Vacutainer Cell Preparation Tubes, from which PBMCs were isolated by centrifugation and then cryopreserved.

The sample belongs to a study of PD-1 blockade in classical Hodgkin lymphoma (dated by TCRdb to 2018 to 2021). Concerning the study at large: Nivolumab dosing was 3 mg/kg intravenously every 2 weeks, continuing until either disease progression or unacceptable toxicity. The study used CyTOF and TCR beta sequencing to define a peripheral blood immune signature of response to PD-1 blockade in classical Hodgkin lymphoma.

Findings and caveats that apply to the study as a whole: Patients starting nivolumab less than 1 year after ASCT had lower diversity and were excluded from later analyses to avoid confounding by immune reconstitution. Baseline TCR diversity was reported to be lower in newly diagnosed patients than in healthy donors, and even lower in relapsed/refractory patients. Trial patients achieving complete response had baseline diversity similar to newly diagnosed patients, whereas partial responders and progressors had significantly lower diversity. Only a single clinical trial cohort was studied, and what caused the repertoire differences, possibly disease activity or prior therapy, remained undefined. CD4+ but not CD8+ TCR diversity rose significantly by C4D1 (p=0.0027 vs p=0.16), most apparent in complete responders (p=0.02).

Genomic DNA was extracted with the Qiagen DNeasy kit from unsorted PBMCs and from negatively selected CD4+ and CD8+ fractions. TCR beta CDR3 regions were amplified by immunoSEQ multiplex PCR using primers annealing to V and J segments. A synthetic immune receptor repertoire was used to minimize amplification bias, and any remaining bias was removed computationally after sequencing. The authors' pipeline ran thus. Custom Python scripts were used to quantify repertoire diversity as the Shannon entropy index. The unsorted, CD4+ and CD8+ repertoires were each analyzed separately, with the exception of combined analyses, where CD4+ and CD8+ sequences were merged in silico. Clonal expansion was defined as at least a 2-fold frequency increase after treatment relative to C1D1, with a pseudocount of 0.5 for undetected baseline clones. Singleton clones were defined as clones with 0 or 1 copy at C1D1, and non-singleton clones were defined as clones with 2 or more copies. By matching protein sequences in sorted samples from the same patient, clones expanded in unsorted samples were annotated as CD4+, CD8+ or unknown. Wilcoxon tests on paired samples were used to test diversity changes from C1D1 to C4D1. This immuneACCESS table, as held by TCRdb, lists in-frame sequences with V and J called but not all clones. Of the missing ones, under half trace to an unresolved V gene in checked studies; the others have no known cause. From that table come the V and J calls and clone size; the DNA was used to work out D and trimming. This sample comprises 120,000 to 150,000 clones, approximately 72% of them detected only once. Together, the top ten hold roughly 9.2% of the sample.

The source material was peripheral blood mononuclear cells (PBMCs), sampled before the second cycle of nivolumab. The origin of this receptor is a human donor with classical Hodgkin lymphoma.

The nucleotide sequence reads TGTGCCAGCAGCAAATGGCCCAGGCGCGGGGGTAACACCGGGGAGCTGTTTTTT. Its protein reads: CASSKWPRRGGNTGELFF. The chain links TRBV21-1 with TRBJ2-2; the DNA was not used to check the table's D call, TRBD2. TRBV21-1 is an annotated pseudogene. The CDR3, from cysteine to phenylalanine, totals 18 residues. CDR3 DNA is the only sequence kept; it has 54 bases, read in frame from the first base.